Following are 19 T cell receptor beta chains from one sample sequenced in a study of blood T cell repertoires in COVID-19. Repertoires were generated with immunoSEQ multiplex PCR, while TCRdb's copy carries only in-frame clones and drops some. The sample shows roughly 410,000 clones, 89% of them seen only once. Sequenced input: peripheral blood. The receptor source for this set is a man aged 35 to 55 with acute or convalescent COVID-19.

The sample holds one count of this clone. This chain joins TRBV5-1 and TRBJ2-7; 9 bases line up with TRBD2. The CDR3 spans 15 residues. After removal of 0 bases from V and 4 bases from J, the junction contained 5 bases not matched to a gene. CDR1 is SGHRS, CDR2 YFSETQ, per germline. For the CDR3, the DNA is TGCGCCAGCAGCTTGGGGGCTAGCGGGGTGTACGAGCAGTACTTC. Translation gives CASSLGASGVYEQYF. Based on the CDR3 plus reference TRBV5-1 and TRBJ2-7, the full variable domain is KAGVTQTPRYLIKTRGQQVTLSCSPISGHRSVSWYQQTPGQGLQFLFEYFSETQRNKGNFPGRFSGRQFSNSRSEMNVSTLELGDSALYLCASSLGASGVYEQYFGPGTRLTVT.

This chain's CDR3 is CASSQDPGTTNEKLFF. Here the CDR3 DNA reads TGTGCCAGCAGCCAAGATCCGGGGACAACTAATGAAAAACTGTTTTTT. The rearrangement uses TRBV4-2 and TRBJ1-4; D is uncertain. This CDR3 is 16 amino acids long. Trimming pared 0 bases from V and 0 bases from J, leaving 8 bases between. Germline V gene data show CDR1 as LGHNA and CDR2 as YNFKEQ.

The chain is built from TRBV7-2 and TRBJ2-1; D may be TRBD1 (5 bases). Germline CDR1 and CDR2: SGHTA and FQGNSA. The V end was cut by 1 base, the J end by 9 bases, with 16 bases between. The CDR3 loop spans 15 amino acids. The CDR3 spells CASSLGTRVGPEQFF. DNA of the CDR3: TGTGCCAGCAGCTTAGGTACCAGGGTAGGGCCTGAGCAGTTCTTC.

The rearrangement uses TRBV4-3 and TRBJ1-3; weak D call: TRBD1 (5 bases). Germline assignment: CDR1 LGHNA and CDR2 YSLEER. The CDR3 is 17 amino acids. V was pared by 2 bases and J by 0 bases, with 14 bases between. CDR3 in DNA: TGCGCCAGCAGCCAATCTAATCCCGGGGGCTCTGGAAACACCATATATTTT. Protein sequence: CASSQSNPGGSGNTIYF.

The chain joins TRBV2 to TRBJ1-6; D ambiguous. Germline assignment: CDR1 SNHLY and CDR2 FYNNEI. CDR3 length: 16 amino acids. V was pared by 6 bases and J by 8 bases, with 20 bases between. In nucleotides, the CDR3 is TGTGCCAGCAGAACCGGGATGGGCAGATCCGATTCACCCCTCCACTTT. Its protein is CASRTGMGRSDSPLHF. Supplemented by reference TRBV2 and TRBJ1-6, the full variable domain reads EPEVTQTPSHQVTQMGQEVILRCVPISNHLYFYWYRQILGQKVEFLVSFYNNEISEKSEIFDDQFSVERPDGSNFTLKIRSTKLEDSAMYFCASRTGMGRSDSPLHFGNGTRLTVT.

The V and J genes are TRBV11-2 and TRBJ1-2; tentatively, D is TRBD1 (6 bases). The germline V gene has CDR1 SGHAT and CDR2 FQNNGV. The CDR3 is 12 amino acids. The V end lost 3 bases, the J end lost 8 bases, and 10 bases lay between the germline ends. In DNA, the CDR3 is TGTGCCAGCAGCTTGGGGGGGACAGGCTACACCTTC. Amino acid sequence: CASSLGGTGYTF.

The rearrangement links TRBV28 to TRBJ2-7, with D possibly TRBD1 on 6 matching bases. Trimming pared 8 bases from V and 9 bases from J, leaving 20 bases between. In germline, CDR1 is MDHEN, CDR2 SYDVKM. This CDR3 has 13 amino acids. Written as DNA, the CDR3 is TGTGCCAGCTATACGGGGACAAGCACCCTGCAGTACTTC. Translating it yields CASYTGTSTLQYF.

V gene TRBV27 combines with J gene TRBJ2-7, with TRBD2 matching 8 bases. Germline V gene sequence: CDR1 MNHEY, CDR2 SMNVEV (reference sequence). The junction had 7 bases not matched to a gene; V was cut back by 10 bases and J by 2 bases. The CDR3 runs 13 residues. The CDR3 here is CAIGPGGTYEQYF. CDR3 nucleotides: TGTGCCATCGGCCCGGGAGGGACCTACGAGCAGTACTTC.

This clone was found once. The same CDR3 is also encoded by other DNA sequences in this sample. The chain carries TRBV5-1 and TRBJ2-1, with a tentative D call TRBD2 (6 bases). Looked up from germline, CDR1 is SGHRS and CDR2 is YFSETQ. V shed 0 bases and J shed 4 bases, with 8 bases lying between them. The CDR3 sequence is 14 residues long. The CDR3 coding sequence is TGCGCCAGCAGCTTGGCGGGGGAATACAATGAGCAGTTCTTC. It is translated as CASSLAGEYNEQFF.

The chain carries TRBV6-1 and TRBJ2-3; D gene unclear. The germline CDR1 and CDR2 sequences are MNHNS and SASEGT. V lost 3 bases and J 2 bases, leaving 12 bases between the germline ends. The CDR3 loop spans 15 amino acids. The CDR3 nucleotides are TGTGCCAGCAGTGATAGTTACAGTCACACAGATACGCAGTATTTT. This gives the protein CASSDSYSHTDTQYF.

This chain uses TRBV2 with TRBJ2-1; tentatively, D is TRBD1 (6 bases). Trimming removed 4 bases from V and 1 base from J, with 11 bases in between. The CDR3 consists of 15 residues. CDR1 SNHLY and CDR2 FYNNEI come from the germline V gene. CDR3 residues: CASSVWGPSYNEQFF. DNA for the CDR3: TGTGCCAGCAGTGTCTGGGGGCCGTCCTACAATGAGCAGTTCTTC.

The CDR3 region is CASSLAGGTDTQYF. The CDR3 nucleotides are TGTGCCAGCAGTTTAGCGGGGGGTACAGATACGCAGTATTTT. The chain recombines TRBV27 with TRBJ2-3; 8 bases fit TRBD2. The V gene's germline CDR1 is MNHEY and CDR2 SMNVEV (reference sequence). This CDR3 region has 14 residues. V gave up 2 bases and J gave up 3 bases; unmatched junction bases: 1.

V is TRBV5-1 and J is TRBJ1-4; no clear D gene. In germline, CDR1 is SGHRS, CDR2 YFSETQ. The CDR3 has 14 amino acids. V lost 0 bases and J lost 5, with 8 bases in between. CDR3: CASSLGARNEKLFF. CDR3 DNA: TGCGCCAGCAGCTTGGGGGCCCGAAATGAAAAACTGTTTTTT.

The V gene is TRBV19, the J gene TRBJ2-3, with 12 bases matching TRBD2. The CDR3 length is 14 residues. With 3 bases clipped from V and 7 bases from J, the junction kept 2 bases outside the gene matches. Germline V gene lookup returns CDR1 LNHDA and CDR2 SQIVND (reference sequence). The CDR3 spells CASSMLAGGHTQYF. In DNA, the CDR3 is TGTGCCAGTAGTATGCTAGCGGGAGGGCATACGCAGTATTTT.

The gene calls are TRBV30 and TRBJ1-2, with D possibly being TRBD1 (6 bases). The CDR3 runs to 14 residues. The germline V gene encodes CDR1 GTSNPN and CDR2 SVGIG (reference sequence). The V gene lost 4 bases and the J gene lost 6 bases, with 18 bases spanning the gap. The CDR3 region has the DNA TGTGCCTGGACGCGATCCAGGGGCGGGCATGGCTACACCTTC. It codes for CAWTRSRGGHGYTF.

CDR3 sequence: CASSYDGNEKLFF. The CDR3 DNA is TGTGCCAGCAGTTACGACGGGAATGAAAAACTGTTTTTT. J is TRBJ1-4 and V is TRBV6-6; D not certain. V lost 2 bases to trimming and J lost 5 bases, with 6 bases between them. The CDR3 has 13 residues. Looked up from germline, CDR1 is MNHNY and CDR2 is SVGAGI (reference sequence).

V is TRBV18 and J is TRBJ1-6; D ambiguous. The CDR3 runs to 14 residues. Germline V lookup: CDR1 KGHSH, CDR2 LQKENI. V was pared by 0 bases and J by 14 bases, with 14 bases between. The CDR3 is CASSPPGQSTTLHF. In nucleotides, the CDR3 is TGTGCCAGCTCACCACCGGGCCAAAGCACCACCCTCCACTTT.

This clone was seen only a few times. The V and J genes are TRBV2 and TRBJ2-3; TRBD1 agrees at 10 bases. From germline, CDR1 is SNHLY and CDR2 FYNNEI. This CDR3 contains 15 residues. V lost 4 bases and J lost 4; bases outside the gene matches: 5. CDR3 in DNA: TGTGCCAGCAGTGGACAGGGGGCTGGCGCAGATACGCAGTATTTT. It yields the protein CASSGQGAGADTQYF.

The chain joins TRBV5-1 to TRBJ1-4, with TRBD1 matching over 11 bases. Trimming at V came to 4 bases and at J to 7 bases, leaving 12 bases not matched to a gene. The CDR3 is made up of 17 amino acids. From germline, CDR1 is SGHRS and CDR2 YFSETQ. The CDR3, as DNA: TGCGCCAGCAGCGGAACTGGACAGGGGGCTTTAAGTGAAAAACTGTTTTTT. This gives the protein CASSGTGQGALSEKLFF.